This TCR beta chain was sequenced for a study of blood T cells in healthy people across ages. Sample donors were healthy Caucasian individuals that came from Russia, aged roughly 6 to 95. The use of a sample-barcoded 5' primer and a J-beta primer mix characterized a second PCR of about 7 to 12 cycles. TCRdb reanalysed the 5' RACE reads using MiXCR and keeps one entry per CDR3 protein. Here the sample spans around 990,000 distinct CDR3 sequences, under 30% being singletons. This clonotype was detected a few times. The CDR3 runs 15 residues. The germline CDR1 and CDR2 sequences are KGHSH and LQKENI. This same sample was also part of a study on T cells of mothers and their children. That paper notes: Across the analysis, no persistent microchimeric T cell clones were detected.

The gene calls are TRBV18 and TRBJ2-5; D possibly uses TRBD1 or TRBD2 (5 bases each). TRBJ2-7 matches the DNA end more closely, so the J call is doubtful. This receptor was identified in a girl aged 2 to 9 in good health. Specimen: blood. The CDR3 DNA reads TGTGCCAGCTCACCACCAACGGGGACCAACTACGAGCAGTACTTC. Residues: CASSPPTGTNYEQYF.